This entry concerns a single T cell receptor (beta chain). This clonotype was picked up many times. Which antigen it targets is not known. Base qualities are not at hand, and no much larger clone is one base apart. This sample is part of a study of regulatory T cells in long-lasting Graves disease (dated by TCRdb to 2020 to 2022). Describing the broader study: In the newly diagnosed Graves' disease group, patients had been taking antithyroid drugs for less than 3 months. The study took place in China and was registered as a clinical trial. A total of around 33 samples underwent TCR sequencing, from around 13 patients with persistent Graves' disease and around 20 patients with newly diagnosed Graves' disease. Persistent Graves' disease patients were compared with newly diagnosed Graves' disease patients by peripheral blood TCR sequencing and RNA sequencing.

Library preparation employed multiplex PCR. Sequencer: Illumina HiSeq 4000. To build TCR beta libraries, CDR3 regions were amplified by Arm-PCR using iRepertoire HTBI primers. Before sequencing, the PCR products went through gel purification. Turning to the authors' computational methods: Gene usage analysis of CDR3 amino acid clonotypes relied on the 62 TRBV and about 13 TRBJ segments identified across samples. COPE and FqMerger were used to merge the filtered high-quality paired reads into contigs. Contigs were aligned with BLAST to IMGT TRBV, TRBD and TRBJ reference genes, and CDR3 was defined per IMGT. Clonotypes above 0.1% frequency were classified as highly expanded clones. Shannon entropy served as the measure of repertoire diversity, while the Gini coefficient captured V-J evenness. A clonotype found in more than one individual was treated as public. TCRdb reworked the public reads: Q25 trimming with fastp, MiXCR clone assembly, productive beta chains retained. Every distinct CDR3 protein forms one entry, paired with its most common genes and DNA. What appears here as the V and J calls and clone size reflects TCRdb's work, not the paper's. This sample has 250,000 to 300,000 distinct CDR3 sequences in its table, and around 19% of those were observed once. The ten most abundant clones make up around 15% of the sample.

This specimen's time point label, interpreted: newly diagnosed GD, antithyroid drugs for less than 3 months. For both TCR sequencing and RNA sequencing, RNA was extracted from PBMCs in TRIzol. Graves' disease was diagnosed according to American Thyroid Association guidelines. The patients came from an endocrinology department in Xi'an, China. Each patient gave 8.5 to 9.5 milliliters of peripheral blood, collected in an EDTA anticoagulant tube. Ficoll Paque Plus density gradient separation was used to isolate PBMCs, and no further T cell sorting was done. An Agilent 2100 Bioanalyzer and agarose gel were used to check RNA quality, while a NanoDrop 2000 measured RNA concentration. Summary of the overall study and its limitations: The small sample size was acknowledged by the authors as a limitation that may reduce accuracy. Preferential use of TRBV28, TRBJ1-2 and TRBJ2-5 was observed in persistent disease, whereas TRBV20-1 and TRBJ2-1 were favored in newly diagnosed disease. Only peripheral blood was studied, because thyroid tissue, the primary lesion, was inaccessible. Patients with persistent disease shared more public clonotypes (approximately 2,500) than newly diagnosed patients did (more than 900). Sequencing and analysis were limited to the TCR beta chain. Lower TCR Shannon entropy and fewer highly expanded clones were observed in persistent Graves' disease patients than in newly diagnosed patients, which suggested clonal expansion.

Measured from the cysteine to the phenylalanine, the CDR3 is 17 residues long. Just the 51-base CDR3 DNA is kept, in frame starting at base 1. Based on the germline V gene, the CDR1 and CDR2 sequences are SGHAT and FQNNGV. Germline trimming amounts to 1 base on V and 4 bases on J, with 11 as the count of junction bases outside the gene matches. These data also formed part of another study, on T cells in Graves' hyperthyroidism and ophthalmopathy. The second publication reports: Graves' hyperthyroidism was defined as stable when no progression to ophthalmopathy occurred over 18 months of follow-up. The hyperthyroidism patients were between 18 and 65 years old and newly diagnosed, with a disease duration of less than 2 months. Exclusion was applied to patients with uncontrolled infections, other autoimmune diseases, pregnancy or lactation. Clinical symptoms, serum thyroxine and TRAb, thyroid ultrasound, and orbital computed tomography formed the basis for the diagnoses. The first round of RT-PCR for the TCR CDR3 was performed with the HTBI primer set and the Qiagen OneStep RT-PCR kit. Most expanded thyroid clonotypes (frequency above 0.001) were also detected in blood, a finding suggesting that blood repertoires may reflect thyroid immune responses. Ophthalmopathy was separated from stable hyperthyroidism by a 13 V-J signature model, with around 90% sensitivity and about 81% specificity obtained in cross-validation and 80%/75% obtained in testing. In validation, the model predicted progression to ophthalmopathy with roughly 70% sensitivity and roughly 72% specificity, a median of around six months before onset. TCR V-J signatures able to tell the groups apart were searched for in a discovery cohort of 90 to 100 patients, of whom more than 40 had Graves' ophthalmopathy and 55 to 65 had stable Graves' hyperthyroidism. An independent validation cohort of around 20 hyperthyroidism patients and about 15 patients who later progressed to ophthalmopathy tested prospective prediction of ophthalmopathy. The 75 to 100 discovery patients were divided at random into training and test sets in a 7:3 ratio. In several Graves' hyperthyroidism patients, the study also compared T-cell repertoires from thyroid tissue with T-cell repertoires from blood. Following sampling, methimazole starting at 30 mg daily was given to hyperthyroidism patients, and high-dose intravenous methylprednisolone was given to ophthalmopathy patients. The libraries were constructed in a second round of multiplex PCR and then size-selected and purified. The libraries were sequenced on an Illumina HiSeq2000 using paired-end 100 bp reads. Raw data were processed with SOAPnuke, discarding reads with adapters, uncalled bases, mean Phred below 15, or no exact constant-primer or identifier match. High-quality paired reads were merged with COPE v1.2.5, and unique nucleotide sequences were defined as clonotypes. MiTCR v1.1 was used to align clonotypes to the IMGT TRBV, TRBD and TRBJ reference segments. Analysis was restricted to V-J combinations with a frequency above 0.0001, which covered about 99% of repertoires. A TCS score was defined as the ratio of F50 (clonal expansion) to E x V (chaos), with BLOSUM62-based TCRdist applied between CDR3 peptides within each V-J. Welch's t-statistics and random forest reduced just over 500 V-J features to under 15, which were used in a naive Bayes classifier (R e1071). No statistical method was used to set the sample size in advance, and investigators knew the group allocation. The paper describes TCR Vbeta CDR3 sequencing of about 140 peripheral blood samples, made up of 43 ophthalmopathy patients, over 70 hyperthyroidism patients and roughly 17 progressor patients.

The sequencing used peripheral blood mononuclear cells (PBMCs), collected at new diagnosis, from a patient treated with antithyroid drugs. This clonotype originated in a woman aged 25 to 45 with Graves disease. Donor details come from another sample of the same person, matched by shared clones. The receptor chain draws on TRBV11-2 and TRBJ2-5; 8 junctional bases match TRBD1. The sequenced DNA: TGTGCCAGCAGCTTAGGAGTCAGGGGGCAAGCCCCAGAGACCCAGTACTTC. Protein translation: CASSLGVRGQAPETQYF.